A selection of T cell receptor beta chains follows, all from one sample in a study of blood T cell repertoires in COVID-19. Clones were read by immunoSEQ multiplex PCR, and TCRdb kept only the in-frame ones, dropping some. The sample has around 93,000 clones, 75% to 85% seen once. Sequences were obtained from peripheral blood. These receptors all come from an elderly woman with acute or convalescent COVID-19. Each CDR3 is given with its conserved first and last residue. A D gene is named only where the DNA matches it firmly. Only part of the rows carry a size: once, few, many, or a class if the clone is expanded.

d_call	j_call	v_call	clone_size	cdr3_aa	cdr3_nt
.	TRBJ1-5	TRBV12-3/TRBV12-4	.	CASSQTGHQPQHF	TGTGCCAGCAGCCAAACAGGGCATCAGCCCCAGCATTTT
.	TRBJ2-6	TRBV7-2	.	CASSLMGAGAGSGANVLTF	TGTGCCAGCAGCTTAATGGGGGCTGGGGCGGGCTCTGGGGCCAACGTCCTGACTTTC
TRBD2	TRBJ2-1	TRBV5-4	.	CASSLAGTSANNEQFF	TGTGCCAGCAGCTTGGCCGGGACTAGCGCAAACAATGAGCAGTTCTTC
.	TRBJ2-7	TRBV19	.	CASSGVWGEQYF	TGTGCCAGTAGCGGGGTTTGGGGCGAGCAGTACTTC
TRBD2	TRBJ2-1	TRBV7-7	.	CASSSTAGGPNEQFF	TGTGCTAGCAGCTCCACGGCGGGGGGCCCCAATGAGCAGTTCTTC
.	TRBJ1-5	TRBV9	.	CASSRQGQGQPQHF	TGTGCCAGCAGCCGGCAGGGTCAGGGTCAGCCCCAGCATTTT
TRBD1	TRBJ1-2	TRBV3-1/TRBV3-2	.	CASSPGTGIRGYTF	TGTGCCAGCAGCCCCGGGACAGGGATCAGGGGCTACACCTTC
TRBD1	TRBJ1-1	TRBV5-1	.	CASSGQGGNTEAFF	TGCGCCAGCAGCGGACAGGGCGGGAACACTGAAGCTTTCTTT
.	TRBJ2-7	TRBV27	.	CASSLGVGSSYEQYF	TGTGCCAGCAGTTTAGGCGTGGGCTCGTCCTACGAGCAGTACTTC
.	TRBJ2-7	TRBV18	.	CASTDSSYEQYF	TGTGCCAGCACCGACAGTTCCTACGAGCAGTACTTC
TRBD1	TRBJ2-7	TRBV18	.	CASSPARQGGFEQYF	TGTGCCAGCTCACCCGCTCGACAGGGGGGATTCGAGCAGTACTTC
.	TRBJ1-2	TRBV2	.	CASSEPTRRGNYGYTF	TGTGCCAGCAGTGAACCGACGCGCAGGGGAAACTATGGCTACACCTTC
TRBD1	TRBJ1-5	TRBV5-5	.	CASSQTGYSNQPQHF	TGTGCCAGCAGCCAGACAGGGTATAGCAATCAGCCCCAGCATTTT
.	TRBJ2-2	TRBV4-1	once	CASSQVALRELFF	TGCGCCAGCAGCCAAGTAGCGCTAAGGGAGCTGTTTTTT
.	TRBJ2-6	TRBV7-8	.	CASSSLQGDGANVLTF	TGTGCCAGCAGCTCACTACAGGGCGATGGGGCCAACGTCCTGACTTTC
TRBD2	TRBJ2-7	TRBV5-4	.	CASSSGIAGGPGEQYF	TGTGCCAGCAGCTCGGGAATAGCGGGAGGGCCGGGTGAGCAGTACTTC
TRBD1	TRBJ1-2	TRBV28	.	CASSYRGRVLYGYTF	TGTGCCAGCAGCTACAGGGGGCGGGTTCTCTATGGCTACACCTTC
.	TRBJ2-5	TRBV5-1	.	CASSGGLRRNQETQYF	TGCGCCAGCAGCGGAGGGTTACGTCGAAACCAAGAGACCCAGTACTTC
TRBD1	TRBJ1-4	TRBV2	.	CASRKDRVMEKLFF	TGTGCCAGCAGAAAGGACAGGGTGATGGAAAAACTGTTTTTT
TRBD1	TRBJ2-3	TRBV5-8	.	CASSLGDRGSDTQYF	TGTGCCAGCAGCCTCGGGGACAGGGGTTCAGATACGCAGTATTTT
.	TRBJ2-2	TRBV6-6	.	CASRLQVSGELFF	TGTGCCAGCAGACTACAGGTCTCCGGGGAGCTGTTTTTT
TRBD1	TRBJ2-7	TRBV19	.	CASGDRASEQYF	TGTGCCTCTGGGGACAGGGCATCCGAGCAGTACTTC
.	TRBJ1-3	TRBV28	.	CASADSRSGNTIYF	TGTGCCAGCGCTGACTCCCGCTCTGGAAACACCATATATTTT
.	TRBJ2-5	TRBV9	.	CASSPRSVKETQYF	TGTGCCAGCAGCCCCCGTTCTGTTAAAGAGACCCAGTACTTC
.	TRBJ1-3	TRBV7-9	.	CASSLPTVSSGNTIYF	TGTGCCAGCAGCCTACCGACAGTTAGCTCTGGAAACACCATATATTTT
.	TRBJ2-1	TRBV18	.	CASSRDGSSYNEQFF	TGTGCCAGCTCCCGAGACGGGAGCTCCTACAATGAGCAGTTCTTC
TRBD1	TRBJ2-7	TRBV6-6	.	CARVQGHRPYEQYF	TGTGCCAGGGTACAGGGGCATCGACCCTACGAGCAGTACTTC
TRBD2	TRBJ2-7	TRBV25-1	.	CASSEGLAGPSGEQYF	TGTGCCAGCAGTGAGGGACTAGCGGGACCTTCCGGGGAGCAGTACTTC
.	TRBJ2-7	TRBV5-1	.	CASSPGTHSYEQYF	TGCGCCAGCAGCCCAGGGACTCATTCCTACGAGCAGTACTTC
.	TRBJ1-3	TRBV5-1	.	CASSLDHRAAGNTIYF	TGCGCCAGCAGCTTGGATCACAGGGCCGCCGGAAACACCATATATTTT